The rows below give T cell receptor beta chains drawn from one sample of a study of blood T cell repertoires in COVID-19. Some clones are missing from TCRdb's copy, which holds only in-frame ones; the method was immunoSEQ multiplex PCR. Among around 150,000 clones listed, 70% to 80% were seen once. Sequencing input: peripheral blood. All receptors derive from a man aged 45-65 years with acute or convalescent COVID-19. The CDR3 runs from the conserved cysteine through the conserved F or W. The order of the fields is V gene, clone size, D gene, J gene, CDR3 protein, CDR3 DNA. The D gene is left open where the match is weak. Clone size is given for some rows only: seen once, a few or many times, or a class if the clone is expanded.

TRBV24-1,.,TRBD1,TRBJ2-5,CATSDFGQGNETQYF,TGTGCCACCAGTGATTTCGGACAGGGAAATGAGACCCAGTACTTC
TRBV9,.,.,TRBJ1-1,CASSVGPGVEAFF,TGTGCCAGCAGCGTGGGGCCAGGGGTAGAAGCTTTCTTT
TRBV7-7,.,TRBD2,TRBJ2-5,CASSLASLAGRNQETQYF,TGTGCCAGCAGCTTAGCGTCCCTAGCGGGGCGGAACCAAGAGACCCAGTACTTC
TRBV2,.,.,TRBJ2-3,CASSDETGGTDTQYF,TGTGCCAGCAGTGATGAAACCGGGGGCACAGATACGCAGTATTTT
TRBV6-4,.,TRBD2,TRBJ2-3,CASSTTYSGGGATDTQYF,TGTGCCAGCAGTACAACTTACTCAGGCGGGGGGGCCACAGATACGCAGTATTTT
TRBV12-3/TRBV12-4,.,.,TRBJ1-3,CASSPSSGNTIYF,TGTGCCAGCAGTCCGTCCTCTGGAAACACCATATATTTT
TRBV11-3,many,.,TRBJ2-3,CASSPPGRPDTQYF,TGTGCCAGCAGCCCCCCAGGGCGGCCAGATACGCAGTATTTT
TRBV30,.,.,TRBJ1-5,CAWNGGSNQPQHF,TGTGCCTGGAACGGGGGTAGCAATCAGCCCCAGCATTTT
TRBV5-1,.,.,TRBJ1-3,CASSPSGREGGNTIYF,TGCGCCAGCAGCCCTTCCGGCAGGGAAGGTGGAAACACCATATATTTT
TRBV5-1,.,TRBD1,TRBJ2-3,CASSFGQGYTDTQYF,TGCGCCAGCAGCTTTGGACAGGGATACACAGATACGCAGTATTTT
TRBV9,.,TRBD1,TRBJ1-6,CASSAGQGWSPLHF,TGTGCCAGCAGCGCAGGACAGGGATGGTCACCCCTCCACTTT